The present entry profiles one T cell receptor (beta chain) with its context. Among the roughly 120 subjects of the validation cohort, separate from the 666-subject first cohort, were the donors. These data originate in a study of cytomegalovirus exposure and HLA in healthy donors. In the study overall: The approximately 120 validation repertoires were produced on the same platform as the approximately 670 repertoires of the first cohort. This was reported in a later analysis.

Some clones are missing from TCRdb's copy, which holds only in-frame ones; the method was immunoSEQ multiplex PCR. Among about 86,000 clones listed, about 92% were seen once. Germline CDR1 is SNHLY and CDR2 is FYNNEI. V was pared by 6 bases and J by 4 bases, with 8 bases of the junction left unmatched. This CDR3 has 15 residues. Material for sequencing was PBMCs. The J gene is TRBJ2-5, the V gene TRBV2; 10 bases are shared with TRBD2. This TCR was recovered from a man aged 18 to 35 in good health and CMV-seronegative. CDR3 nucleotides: TGTGCCAGCAGCGCCCTAGCGGGAGCCGGAGAGACCCAGTACTTC. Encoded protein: CASSALAGAGETQYF. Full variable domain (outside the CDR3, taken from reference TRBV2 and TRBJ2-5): EPEVTQTPSHQVTQMGQEVILRCVPISNHLYFYWYRQILGQKVEFLVSFYNNEISEKSEIFDDQFSVERPDGSNFTLKIRSTKLEDSAMYFCASSALAGAGETQYFGPGTRLLVL.